The clone carrying this T cell receptor (beta chain) was seen at least ten times. This CDR3 has 11 amino acids. Germline V CDR1 and CDR2: MNHEY, SVGAGI. V was cut by 5 bases and J by 9 bases, with 10 bases left in between. Single cDNA molecules in the library carried unique molecular identifiers attached during preparation. TCRdb ran MiXCR on the RACE reads and lists one entry per CDR3 protein. This table has about 46,000 distinct CDR3 sequences, roughly 4% appearing once. This sample was included in a study of human T cells and chemical hapten exposure. About the study: Largely, small differences in pooled library volume made per-sample TCR yields vary.

Indicated time point: healthy volunteer bleed at 2 weeks. Blood, whole and unfractionated, served as the source for total RNA extraction. The chain combines TRBV6-5 with TRBJ2-5, with a tentative D call TRBD1 (8 bases). This sequence was found in a female donor in good health. Some clones in this sample may be carry-over from other donors' samples. The sequenced material came from whole blood. The CDR3 spells CASSTGGAQYF. CDR3 DNA sequence: TGTGCCAGCAGTACAGGGGGGGCCCAGTACTTC.